The 19 T cell receptor beta chains below all came from one sample that was sequenced in a study of vaccination effects on CD4 cells after COVID-19 (dated by TCRdb to 2021 to 2024). These receptors lack a known antigen. The library was prepared using the immunoSEQ multiplex PCR assay. The table comes from immuneACCESS by way of TCRdb, which keeps in-frame sequences with V and J called. Part of the clones is missing from these tables; in studies checked, under half for an unresolved V gene and the rest for unknown reasons. This sample is represented by 30,000 or so clones; 60% to 80% of them were singletons. The biggest ten clones account for 9% to 10% of the sample. After more than nine days of culture, CD4+ T cells were isolated with the EasySep CD4+ T cell isolation kit. Here the sequenced sample was CD4+ T cells from PBMCs cultured without peptide, taken before COVID-19 vaccination. The receptors stem from a human donor who received a COVID-19 vaccine.

In this sample, this clone turned up a few times. CDR3 sequence (DNA): TGCAGCGTCGCCCGGGACAGGGGTGACGAGCAGTACTTC. It specifies CSVARDRGDEQYF. The V and J genes are TRBV29-1 and TRBJ2-7; TRBD1 agrees at 10 bases. The CDR3 has 13 residues. V dropped 6 bases and J dropped 5; count of bases not matched to a gene: 7. Germline lookup yields CDR1 SQVTM and CDR2 ANQGSEA.

V and J are TRBV5-1 and TRBJ2-3; D remains ambiguous. V was clipped by 7 bases and J by 5 bases, with 11 bases between them. CDR3 length: 12 amino acids. The germline gives CDR1 SGHRS, CDR2 YFSETQ. The chain's CDR3 is CASGQDQDTQYF. Here the CDR3 DNA reads TGCGCCAGCGGGCAGGATCAAGATACGCAGTATTTT. Supplemented by reference TRBV5-1 and TRBJ2-3, the full variable domain reads KAGVTQTPRYLIKTRGQQVTLSCSPISGHRSVSWYQQTPGQGLQFLFEYFSETQRNKGNFPGRFSGRQFSNSRSEMNVSTLELGDSALYLCASGQDQDTQYFGPGTRLTVL.

This clone was found once. This chain joins TRBV18 and TRBJ1-4; D possibly corresponds to TRBD1 (6 bases). Germline CDR1 KGHSH, CDR2 LQKENI. The CDR3 sequence is 17 residues long. The V end was cut by 3 bases, the J end by 5 bases, with 19 bases between. CDR3 DNA: TGTGCCAGCTCACCGGGTCTAACGGGGGCGGTCAATGAAAAACTGTTTTTT. Its protein product is CASSPGLTGAVNEKLFF.

This clone was picked up a small number of times. V and J are TRBV18 and TRBJ1-1; D possibly corresponds to TRBD1 (6 bases). This CDR3 spans 13 amino acids. V lost 3 bases and J lost 3, with 8 bases in between. The germline V gene encodes CDR1 KGHSH and CDR2 LQKENI. The CDR3 region is CASSPNRDTEAFF. The CDR3 DNA reads TGTGCCAGCTCACCGAACAGGGACACTGAAGCTTTCTTT.

The chain employs TRBV5-1 and TRBJ2-5; 8 bases align to TRBD2. The germline V gene encodes CDR1 SGHRS and CDR2 YFSETQ. The V gene end was trimmed by 5 bases and the J gene end by 7 bases; junction bases not matched to a gene: 13. The CDR3 totals 15 residues. The CDR3 DNA is TGCGCCAGCAGTCTCTCTAGCGGGCAGAGTTCGACCCAGTACTTC. It yields the protein CASSLSSGQSSTQYF.

V usage is TRBV30 and J usage is TRBJ2-1; weak D call: TRBD2 (6 bases). CDR3 length equals 14 residues. The germline V gene has CDR1 GTSNPN and CDR2 SVGIG (reference sequence). The CDR3 region is CAAGRGTLYNEQFF. CDR3 in DNA: TGTGCTGCCGGACGGGGGACTCTCTACAATGAGCAGTTCTTC.

The chain joins TRBV20-1 to TRBJ2-1, with 7 bases fitting TRBD2. CDR3 length: 11 amino acids. Germline CDR1 and CDR2: DFQATT and SNEGSKA (reference sequence). V lost 5 bases and J lost 12; bases outside the gene matches: 7. The CDR3 region is CSAPGGRLQFF. The DNA for the CDR3 is TGCAGTGCTCCCGGGGGGAGGCTGCAGTTCTTC.

The chain has TRBV5-1 and TRBJ2-1, with TRBD2 matching over 14 bases. Germline CDR1 reads SGHRS; CDR2 reads YFSETQ. The J segment lost 8 bases and the V segment lost 4 bases, leaving 2 bases of the junction unmatched. This CDR3 comprises 14 residues. CDR3 DNA sequence: TGCGCCAGCAGCGGGGGACTAGCGGGAGATGAGCAGTTCTTC. It yields the protein CASSGGLAGDEQFF. Drawing the rest from reference TRBV5-1 and TRBJ2-1, the complete variable domain is KAGVTQTPRYLIKTRGQQVTLSCSPISGHRSVSWYQQTPGQGLQFLFEYFSETQRNKGNFPGRFSGRQFSNSRSEMNVSTLELGDSALYLCASSGGLAGDEQFFGPGTRLTVL.

The chain employs TRBV20-1 and TRBJ2-7; 7 bases map to TRBD2. This CDR3 region has 13 residues. Germline V gene sequence: CDR1 DFQATT, CDR2 SNEGSKA (reference sequence). The J segment lost 6 bases and the V segment lost 5 bases, leaving 10 bases of the junction unmatched. This CDR3 reads CSAGGRAGVEQYF. The CDR3 nucleotides read TGCAGTGCTGGTGGTCGGGCGGGGGTCGAGCAGTACTTC.

This clone was recorded a few times. V and J are TRBV2 and TRBJ1-6; D possibly corresponds to TRBD1 (5 bases). CDR3 length: 14 residues. CDR1 is SNHLY, CDR2 FYNNEI, per germline. Between the trimmed V and J ends, which lost 3 bases and 6 bases, there was a span of 9 bases. Here the CDR3 reads CASSDSGFNSPLHF. The CDR3 nucleotides are TGTGCCAGCAGTGATTCAGGGTTTAATTCACCCCTCCACTTT. Based on the CDR3 plus reference TRBV2 and TRBJ1-6, the full variable domain is EPEVTQTPSHQVTQMGQEVILRCVPISNHLYFYWYRQILGQKVEFLVSFYNNEISEKSEIFDDQFSVERPDGSNFTLKIRSTKLEDSAMYFCASSDSGFNSPLHFGNGTRLTVT.

The chain carries TRBV6-5 and TRBJ1-1; D gene uncertain. The CDR3 covers 13 residues. Germline lookup yields CDR1 MNHEY and CDR2 SVGAGI. The V gene lost 9 bases and the J gene lost 1 base, with 12 bases spanning the gap. CDR3 DNA: TGTGCCAGTCGAAATCAGCCGAACACTGAAGCTTTCTTT. As protein: CASRNQPNTEAFF.

This sequence joins TRBV2 and TRBJ2-2; 8 bases are shared with TRBD2. This CDR3 spans 15 amino acids. V shed 2 bases, J shed 6 bases, and the junction held 5 bases outside the gene matches. Germline V gene sequence: CDR1 SNHLY, CDR2 FYNNEI. As DNA, the CDR3 is TGTGCCAGCAGTGAAAACGGGGGGGCCTCCGGGGAGCTGTTTTTT. Translated, it gives CASSENGGASGELFF. Complete variable domain (other parts from reference TRBV2 and TRBJ2-2): EPEVTQTPSHQVTQMGQEVILRCVPISNHLYFYWYRQILGQKVEFLVSFYNNEISEKSEIFDDQFSVERPDGSNFTLKIRSTKLEDSAMYFCASSENGGASGELFFGEGSRLTVL.

This clone was observed a few times. J is TRBJ1-2 and V is TRBV11-2; D is perhaps TRBD1 (5 bases). V lost 2 bases, J lost 3 bases, and 16 bases lay in between. The CDR3 spans 16 residues. Germline loops: CDR1 SGHAT, CDR2 FQNNGV. The DNA for the CDR3 is TGTGCCAGCAGCTTAAGCGCCAGGGTAGGCGACTATGGCTACACCTTC. Translating it yields CASSLSARVGDYGYTF. Together with reference TRBV11-2 and TRBJ1-2, the CDR3 gives the full variable domain: EAGVAQSPRYKIIEKRQSVAFWCNPISGHATLYWYQQILGQGPKLLIQFQNNGVVDDSQLPKDRFSAERLKGVDSTLKIQPAKLEDSAVYLCASSLSARVGDYGYTFGSGTRLTVV.

This clone was detected only a few times. The chain is built from TRBV29-1 and TRBJ1-5; D gene ambiguous. This CDR3 spans 13 amino acids. Germline loops: CDR1 SQVTM, CDR2 ANQGSEA. The V end was cut by 2 bases, the J end by 9 bases, with 14 bases between. This CDR3 is CSVEYTVLGPQHF. CDR3 DNA sequence: TGCAGCGTTGAATATACGGTCTTGGGGCCCCAGCATTTT.

A single count supports this clone. CDR3 coding DNA: TGTGCCAGCAGTGAAAGGTTTTATGGGCTATACGAGCAGTACTTC. Translating gives CASSERFYGLYEQYF. The chain joins TRBV6-1 to TRBJ2-7, with unresolved D. CDR3 size: 15 residues. The germline V gene encodes CDR1 MNHNS and CDR2 SASEGT. V lost 2 bases to trimming and J lost 4 bases, with 15 bases between them.

The CDR3 nucleotides read TGCGCCAGCAGCGTAAGCGGGGCCAACACCGGGGAGCTGTTTTTT. It encodes CASSVSGANTGELFF. This sequence joins TRBV5-1 and TRBJ2-2, with 7 bases fitting TRBD2. Germline CDR1 is SGHRS and CDR2 is YFSETQ. The CDR3 loop spans 15 amino acids. V was pared by 4 bases and J by 2 bases, with 5 bases of the junction left unmatched.

The chain combines TRBV6-5 with TRBJ1-4; D may be TRBD1 (6 bases). The CDR3 has 13 residues. V was shortened by 8 bases and J by 6 bases, with 13 bases between the two germline ends. Germline assignment: CDR1 MNHEY and CDR2 SVGAGI. The CDR3 nucleotides read TGTGCCAGCGGAGACGGGGGCCATGAAAAACTGTTTTTT. Translating gives CASGDGGHEKLFF.

The rearrangement uses TRBV6-5 and TRBJ1-1; 8 bases fit TRBD1. The V and J ends lost 2 bases and 1 base, in that order; junction bases with no gene match: 6. The CDR3 is 16 residues long. Per germline, CDR1 MNHEY and CDR2 SVGAGI. The CDR3 nucleotides are TGTGCCAGCAGTTACCTTCCCGGACAGGGGAACACTGAAGCTTTCTTT. Translation gives CASSYLPGQGNTEAFF.

This clone was seen a handful of times. V is TRBV24-1 and J is TRBJ1-1; 8 bases agree with TRBD1. The CDR3 is 13 amino acids. CDR1 KGHDR and CDR2 SFDVKD come from the germline V gene. The V segment lost 4 bases and the J segment 8 bases; nucleotides outside the gene matches: 5. CDR3 protein: CATSDPDREEAFF. The CDR3 coding sequence is TGTGCCACCAGTGACCCGGACAGGGAGGAAGCTTTCTTT.